The rows below give T cell receptor beta chains drawn from one sample of a study of CD8 T cells in ankylosing spondylitis. TCRdb re-derived calls from the 5' RACE reads in MiXCR, one entry per CDR3 protein. The sample carries just over 300,000 distinct CDR3 sequences, less than 25% recorded once. Sequencing used blood, either unsorted or a sorted T cell fraction (not recorded which). The receptors come from a female donor with ankylosing spondylitis or in good health (not recorded which). The CDR3 runs from the conserved cysteine through the conserved F or W. A D gene is named only where the DNA matches it firmly. Part of the rows lack a size; the others show once, few, many or a class for expanded clones.

TRBD1	TRBV15	15	once	TRBJ1-5	TGTGCCACCAGCAGGGAAACAGGGGAATCATGGCCCCAGCATTTT	CATSRETGESWPQHF
-	TRBV20-1	13	-	TRBJ2-7	TGCAGTGCTAACCACCTAACCCGCTACGAGCAGTACTTC	CSANHLTRYEQYF
TRBD2	TRBV13	15	-	TRBJ2-7	TGTGCCAGCAGCATAATAGCGGGAGGGGGCTACGAGCAGTACTTC	CASSIIAGGGYEQYF
-	TRBV7-2	14	few	TRBJ2-4	TGTGCCAGCAGCTTAGAAACCGGGGAGGCCATTCAGTACTTC	CASSLETGEAIQYF
TRBD2	TRBV20-1	14	many	TRBJ2-2	TGCAGTGCAAGACTAGCGGGCGGGGACGGGGAGCTGTTTTTT	CSARLAGGDGELFF
-	TRBV5-1	14	few	TRBJ2-3	TGCGCCAGCAGCTTGGGCGCACCGGCAGATACGCAGTATTTT	CASSLGAPADTQYF
-	TRBV20-1	16	-	TRBJ1-5	TGCAGTGCCCACCCTACGACGGCTTATAGCAATCAGCCCCAGCATTTT	CSAHPTTAYSNQPQHF
TRBD1	TRBV20-1	17	few	TRBJ2-6	TGCAGTGCTACCACCGGGACAGGGAGACCTGGGGCCAACGTCCTGACTTTC	CSATTGTGRPGANVLTF
TRBD1	TRBV12-3/TRBV12-4	17	-	TRBJ1-3	TGTGCCAGCAGTCGGACAGGGGGCATTAGGTCTGGAAACACCATATATTTT	CASSRTGGIRSGNTIYF
TRBD2	TRBV5-1	17	-	TRBJ2-5	TGCGCCAGCAGCTTAGGACTAGCGTCCCGACTCCAAGAGACCCAGTACTTC	CASSLGLASRLQETQYF
TRBD2	TRBV15	16	few	TRBJ2-5	TGTGCCACCAGCAGAGCGGGGGGGGTCCCTCCAGAGACCCAGTACTTC	CATSRAGGVPPETQYF
-	TRBV11-2	16	-	TRBJ2-5	TGTGCCAGCAGCCCGGGGGGCGGACTCGCTGTGGAGACCCAGTACTTC	CASSPGGGLAVETQYF
-	TRBV3-1	14	-	TRBJ2-2	TGTGCCAGCAGCCAAGATGAGAACACCGGGGAGCTGTTTTTT	CASSQDENTGELFF
TRBD2	TRBV5-6	15	-	TRBJ2-7	TGTGCCAGCAGTCGCAAAGCGGGAGCGTCCTACGAGCAGTACTTC	CASSRKAGASYEQYF
TRBD2	TRBV18	16	-	TRBJ2-1	TGTGCCAGCTCACCTGGACTAGCGGGAGTAGGCAATGAGCAGTTCTTC	CASSPGLAGVGNEQFF
-	TRBV18	14	-	TRBJ2-5	TGTGCCAGCTCACCGGGACTGTCCCAAGAGACCCAGTACTTC	CASSPGLSQETQYF
-	TRBV11-3	13	-	TRBJ2-7	TGTGCCAGCAGCTTAGTTCAGGGAAGAGAGCAGTACTTC	CASSLVQGREQYF
-	TRBV7-8	16	-	TRBJ2-1	TGTGCCAGCAGCTTAGGGCGGGCCGGCTCCTACAATGAGCAGTTCTTC	CASSLGRAGSYNEQFF
-	TRBV12-3/TRBV12-4	14	many	TRBJ1-2	TGTGCCAGCACCCGGGCCTGGACTAACTATGGCTACACCTTC	CASTRAWTNYGYTF
-	TRBV25-1	13	many	TRBJ2-3	TGTGCCAGCAGTGATATGGTCGCAGATACGCAGTATTTT	CASSDMVADTQYF
TRBD1	TRBV6-5	18	-	TRBJ2-6	TGTGCCAGCAGTTACTCGAGGGACAGGGGGCATGGGGCCAACGTCCTGACTTTC	CASSYSRDRGHGANVLTF
-	TRBV27	15	-	TRBJ1-4	TGTGCCAGCAGTTTTGACAGTAGTCCGATCGAAAAACTGTTTTTT	CASSFDSSPIEKLFF
TRBD1	TRBV6-2/TRBV6-3	16	few	TRBJ1-6	TGTGCCAGCAGTCCGCCGAGACAGGGGTATCGTTCACCCCTCCACTTT	CASSPPRQGYRSPLHF
TRBD2	TRBV18	16	few	TRBJ2-3	TGTGCCAGCTCACCACGGCCGGGAGGAGAGACAGATACGCAGTATTTT	CASSPRPGGETDTQYF
-	TRBV6-1	16	-	TRBJ2-1	TGTGCCAGACCACCGGACTCAGCTCAAACCTTAAATGAGCAGTTCTTC	CARPPDSAQTLNEQFF
-	TRBV7-9	13	-	TRBJ2-1	TGTGCCAGCAGCTTTGTTGGGGGCCTTGAGCAGTTCTTC	CASSFVGGLEQFF
-	TRBV30	12	few	TRBJ1-2	TGTGCCTGGAATCGGGGGGCAAGTGGCTACACCTTC	CAWNRGASGYTF
-	TRBV12-3/TRBV12-4	13	few	TRBJ2-1	TGTGCCAGCAGTTTTCGTCTAGTCAATGAGCAGTTCTTC	CASSFRLVNEQFF
-	TRBV20-1	16	-	TRBJ2-3	TGCAGTGCTAGTTATGTGGGGAGCACTCTCACAGATACGCAGTATTTT	CSASYVGSTLTDTQYF
-	TRBV10-2	15	-	TRBJ2-5	TGCGCCAGCAGCGAAACAGGATACCTTAGGGGGACCCAGTACTTC	CASSETGYLRGTQYF
TRBD2	TRBV12-3/TRBV12-4	15	few	TRBJ2-2	TGTGCCAGCAGCCTACTAGCGGGAGGTCTCGGGGAGCTGTTTTTT	CASSLLAGGLGELFF
-	TRBV7-2	15	few	TRBJ2-5	TGTGCCAGCAGCTTAGTGGGCAGAAGCCAAGAGACCCAGTACTTC	CASSLVGRSQETQYF
TRBD1	TRBV12-3/TRBV12-4	16	many	TRBJ1-2	TGTGCCAGCAGTTTAGGTTGGAGGTCAGGGGGCGACGGCTACACCTTC	CASSLGWRSGGDGYTF
TRBD2	TRBV15	15	-	TRBJ2-7	TGTGCCACCAGCAGAGGTGGCGGGAGTAATTACGAGCAGTACTTC	CATSRGGGSNYEQYF
-	TRBV11-2	14	-	TRBJ2-7	TGTGCCAGCAGCTTAGGGAGGGACGTAGGCGAGCAGTACTTC	CASSLGRDVGEQYF
TRBD2	TRBV20-1	14	-	TRBJ2-3	TGCAGTGCCCTCCGGGGGGATAGCACAGATACGCAGTATTTT	CSALRGDSTDTQYF
TRBD1	TRBV4-2	15	-	TRBJ2-1	TGTGCCAGCAGCCAAGCCGGGACAGGGTACAATGAGCAGTTCTTC	CASSQAGTGYNEQFF
TRBD2	TRBV29-1	14	many	TRBJ2-1	TGCAGCGTTGGTCTGACTAGCTATGCTAATGAGCAGTTCTTC	CSVGLTSYANEQFF
-	TRBV15	18	-	TRBJ2-3	TGTGCCACCAGCAGAGATCAAGAGGGCAGGGTTTACACAGATACGCAGTATTTT	CATSRDQEGRVYTDTQYF
-	TRBV24-1	15	few	TRBJ2-5	TGTGCCACCAGTGATTCTGGACTGGAGGGGGAGACCCAGTACTTC	CATSDSGLEGETQYF
TRBD2	TRBV2	18	few	TRBJ2-1	TGTGCCAGCAGTGAACCCATCGTACCAGCGGGAGGAATCAATGAGCAGTTCTTC	CASSEPIVPAGGINEQFF
-	TRBV29-1	11	-	TRBJ1-4	TGCAGCGTAGACCGGAATGAAAAACTGTTTTTT	CSVDRNEKLFF
-	TRBV6-5	12	-	TRBJ2-1	TGTGCCAGCAGTTACGGTCGAGGGAGGCAGTTCTTC	CASSYGRGRQFF
-	TRBV6-1	16	-	TRBJ2-5	TGTGCCAGCAGCTGCCACCGGATAGAGTGCCAAGAGACCCAGTACTTC	CASSCHRIECQETQYF
-	TRBV6-1	14	-	TRBJ1-2	TGTGCCAGCAGTGTAGACTTGATGTCCCATGGCTACACCTTC	CASSVDLMSHGYTF
-	TRBV7-8	17	-	TRBJ2-5	TGTGCCAGCACCCACGTCAAGGGGCGGGAAAGGGGAGAGACCCAGTACTTC	CASTHVKGRERGETQYF